This T cell receptor beta chain was identified in a study of blood T cell repertoires in COVID-19. Study background: From the United States, Italy and Spain came samples of acute and convalescent COVID-19.

Germline-derived CDR1 and CDR2 are SGHDT and YYEEEE. Trimming left V 2 bases short and J 0 bases short, with 9 bases between. This CDR3 has 15 residues. Per the authors' pipeline: By means of reference gene primer amplification, nucleated cell counts were estimated. Here immunoSEQ multiplex PCR was the method, and the copy in TCRdb shows in-frame clones only, minus some. D and trimming were read from the DNA, whereas the V and J calls and clone size are those reported in that table. Of tens of thousands of clones listed, 85% were seen once; the top ten hold around 4.1%. Sequenced sample: peripheral blood. The chain couples TRBV5-6 to TRBJ2-1; D not resolved. This sequence originates from a man in his fifties or sixties with acute or convalescent COVID-19. CDR3 nucleotide sequence: TGTGCCAGCAGCTTTACTATCAGCTCCTACAATGAGCAGTTCTTC. The encoded protein is CASSFTISSYNEQFF.